A single sample gave rise to the 28 T cell receptor beta chains below, sequenced in a study of T cells in Graves' hyperthyroidism and ophthalmopathy. RNA transcripts served as the template for amplifying TCR beta CDR3 regions. In the first-round RT-PCR of the TCR CDR3, the HTBI primer set was used. TCRdb recomputed calls from the multiplex PCR reads with MiXCR, one row per CDR3 protein. The profile shows approximately 490,000 distinct CDR3 sequences, roughly 22% of them singletons. Sequenced sample: blood. The receptors stem from a woman in her 70s with Graves' ophthalmopathy.

This sequence joins TRBV6-2 or TRBV6-3 and TRBJ2-7; 13 bases match TRBD2. Germline trimming cut 6 bases from V and 4 bases from J; bases unmatched to any gene: 3. Germline CDR1 MNHEY, CDR2 SVGEGT. CDR3 length: 14 residues. CDR3 nucleotides: TGTGCCAGCAGAACTAGCGGGAGGGCGTACGAGCAGTACTTC. This gives the protein CASRTSGRAYEQYF.

This clonotype showed up just a few times. The chain uses TRBV7-2 and TRBJ1-5, with D hard to call. There are 14 residues in the CDR3. V shed 1 base and J shed 4 bases, with 8 bases lying between them. Germline V CDR1 and CDR2: SGHTA, FQGNSA. CDR3: CASSLDSRNQPQHF. The DNA for the CDR3 is TGTGCCAGCAGCTTAGATTCCCGGAATCAGCCCCAGCATTTT.

This clonotype showed up many times. Here the CDR3 reads CASSRGRQNTEAFF. DNA for the CDR3: TGTGCCAGCAGCCGGGGACGGCAGAACACTGAAGCTTTCTTT. The V call is TRBV11-2, the J call TRBJ1-1; weak D call: TRBD1 (5 bases). Trimming removed 5 bases at V and 1 base at J, with 11 bases between. This CDR3 region has 14 residues. Looked up from germline, CDR1 is SGHAT and CDR2 is FQNNGV.

This clonotype showed up just a few times. The chain links TRBV6-1 to TRBJ1-2, with D maybe TRBD1 (5 bases). Germline CDR1 and CDR2: MNHNS and SASEGT. V was cut by 4 bases and J by 6 bases, with 9 bases left in between. This CDR3 region has 12 residues. The CDR3 protein is CASSAGTHGYTF. CDR3 DNA sequence: TGTGCCAGCAGTGCCGGGACGCATGGCTACACCTTC.

This sequence joins TRBV13 and TRBJ2-5; the D gene is possibly TRBD2 (5 bases). Germline V gives CDR1 PRHDT, CDR2 FYEKMQ (reference sequence). The CDR3 runs to 15 residues. V gave up 1 base and J gave up 4 bases, with 13 bases separating them. The CDR3, as DNA: TGTGCCAGCAGCTTAGCAGGTTCCGGAGGAGAGACCCAGTACTTC. Amino acid sequence: CASSLAGSGGETQYF.

The V call is TRBV28, the J call TRBJ2-4, with a weak D call TRBD1 (5 bases). The CDR3 contains 14 residues. Germline V CDR1 and CDR2: MDHEN, SYDVKM. V was cut by 8 bases and J by 9 bases, with 20 bases left in between. CDR3 in amino acids: CASLNHGNRGIQYF. CDR3 nucleotide sequence: TGTGCCAGCCTAAACCATGGAAATAGGGGCATTCAGTACTTC.

V usage is TRBV6-4 and J usage is TRBJ2-7, with TRBD1 identical over 8 bases. Trimming removed 4 bases from V and 4 bases from J; junction bases left unmatched: 12. The CDR3 runs to 16 residues. From germline, CDR1 is MRHNA and CDR2 SNTAGT. The CDR3: CASSVPRTGPCYEQYF. CDR3 DNA sequence: TGTGCCAGCAGTGTCCCGCGGACAGGGCCCTGTTACGAGCAGTACTTC.

This clonotype has at least ten counts. The chain combines TRBV7-9 with TRBJ2-1; D is uncertain. Germline CDR1 reads SEHNR; CDR2 reads FQNEAQ (reference sequence). This CDR3 is built from 14 residues. Trimming took off 3 bases at V and 2 bases at J, with 8 bases between the two ends. As DNA, the CDR3 is TGTGCCAGCAGCTTCGATACCGCCTACAATGAGCAGTTCTTC. This gives the protein CASSFDTAYNEQFF.

The genes are TRBV9 and TRBJ2-2; D remains ambiguous. The CDR3 is made up of 12 amino acids. Between the trimmed V and J ends, which lost 2 bases and 3 bases, there was a span of 2 bases. The V gene's germline CDR1 is SGDLS and CDR2 YYNGEE. Here the CDR3 DNA reads TGTGCCAGCAGCGTTGACACCGGGGAGCTGTTTTTT. It translates to CASSVDTGELFF.

With regard to this clonotype: Being one base from a much bigger clone, this may be a read error. Written as DNA, the CDR3 is TGTGCCAGCAGCCCCTGGACTAGCGGGATCCCCTACGAGCAGTACTTC. Translating gives CASSPWTSGIPYEQYF. The chain combines TRBV6-1 with TRBJ2-7; TRBD2 agrees at 12 bases. Trimming at V came to 6 bases and at J to 2 bases, leaving 8 bases not matched to a gene. In germline, CDR1 is MNHNS, CDR2 SASEGT. This CDR3 is 16 amino acids long.

The V and J genes are TRBV18 and TRBJ1-6; D is unresolved. The CDR3 has 12 amino acids. Trimming left V 3 bases short and J 6 bases short, with 3 bases between. The germline V gene has CDR1 KGHSH and CDR2 LQKENI. This CDR3 reads CASSPTNSPLHF. The CDR3 coding sequence is TGTGCCAGCTCACCTACTAATTCACCCCTCCACTTT.

This clonotype has at least ten counts. This sequence joins TRBV6-1 and TRBJ1-2; D possibly corresponds to TRBD1 (6 bases). The germline CDR1 and CDR2 sequences are MNHNS and SASEGT. The CDR3 has 17 residues. V lost 5 bases, J lost 4 bases, and 23 bases lay in between. CDR3 sequence (DNA): TGTGCCAGCAGTAAACCGCGACAGGCCCGGGGCGGCTATGGCTACACCTTC. Translating it yields CASSKPRQARGGYGYTF.

Many counts were recorded for this clonotype. This chain connects TRBV2 to TRBJ2-2, with TRBD2 identical over 8 bases. Losses at the gene ends were 5 bases for V and 1 base for J; bases not matched to a gene: 3. The germline V gene has CDR1 SNHLY and CDR2 FYNNEI. This CDR3 spans 15 amino acids. The CDR3 here is CASSSSGQNTGELFF. As DNA, the CDR3 is TGTGCCAGCAGTTCTAGCGGGCAGAACACCGGGGAGCTGTTTTTT.

This clonotype was counted only a few times. The gene calls are TRBV19 and TRBJ1-5; D remains unclear. Trimming removed 6 bases from V and 1 base from J, with 13 bases in between. The germline V gene encodes CDR1 LNHDA and CDR2 SQIVND (reference sequence). The length of the CDR3 is 15 residues. CDR3 loop: CASSAWQPSNQPQHF. The CDR3 bases are TGTGCCAGTAGCGCATGGCAGCCGAGCAATCAGCCCCAGCATTTT.

The chain has TRBV6-1 and TRBJ2-7, with D maybe TRBD2 (5 bases). V shed 5 bases and J shed 7 bases, with 27 bases lying between them. The CDR3 is 17 residues long. Germline CDR1 reads MNHNS; CDR2 reads SASEGT. The CDR3 here is CASSSVRLAGPLGEQYF. The CDR3 DNA sequence: TGTGCCAGCAGTTCAGTCCGTTTGGCGGGCCCACTAGGGGAGCAGTACTTC.

This clonotype was detected many times. The genes are TRBV28 and TRBJ1-1; D is unresolved. Trimming left V 6 bases short and J 0 bases short, with 8 bases between. Per the germline V gene, CDR1 is MDHEN and CDR2 is SYDVKM. This CDR3 spans 13 amino acids. Written as DNA, the CDR3 is TGTGCCAGCAGGCGCGACATGAACACTGAAGCTTTCTTT. This gives the protein CASRRDMNTEAFF.

In its sample, this clonotype was seen a few times. The chain is built from TRBV5-4 and TRBJ1-6; D is uncertain. The V end was cut by 0 bases, the J end by 16 bases, with 11 bases between. CDR1 is SGHNT, CDR2 YYREEE, per germline (reference sequence). This CDR3 is 12 amino acids long. In DNA form, the CDR3 reads TGTGCCAGCAGCTTGGCCCTAGGAGATCTCCACTTT. Its protein is CASSLALGDLHF.

This clonotype was recorded many times. The chain joins TRBV11-2 to TRBJ2-4, with D perhaps matching TRBD1 or TRBD2 (5 bases each). V lost 0 bases, J lost 6 bases, and 15 bases lay in between. This CDR3 region has 16 residues. The germline V gene encodes CDR1 SGHAT and CDR2 FQNNGV. CDR3 DNA sequence: TGTGCCAGCAGCTTAGATGCCCTCCAGGGAGTAAACATTCAGTACTTC. This gives the protein CASSLDALQGVNIQYF.

This clonotype was seen repeatedly, ten times or more. The chain recombines TRBV18 with TRBJ2-7; 11 nucleotides agree with TRBD2. Germline CDR1 is KGHSH and CDR2 is LQKENI. The V segment lost 2 bases and the J segment 2 bases; nucleotides outside the gene matches: 11. The CDR3 consists of 18 residues. The CDR3 is CASSPEPILAGVPYEQYF. CDR3 DNA sequence: TGTGCCAGCTCACCAGAACCTATACTAGCGGGAGTCCCCTACGAGCAGTACTTC.

The genes are TRBV6-1 and TRBJ1-4, with a weak D call TRBD1 (6 bases). V lost 6 bases and J lost 8, with 16 bases in between. Germline V lookup: CDR1 MNHNS, CDR2 SASEGT. This CDR3 has 14 amino acids. The CDR3 nucleotides are TGTGCCAGCAGACCAGGGACAAGGGGAGAAAAACTGTTTTTT. It translates to CASRPGTRGEKLFF.

A few counts support this clonotype. The genes are TRBV6-2 or TRBV6-3 and TRBJ1-5; the D is unclear. This CDR3 is built from 13 residues. CDR1 and CDR2 from the germline V gene are MNHEY and SVGEGT. V was cut by 6 bases and J by 10 bases, with 16 bases left in between. The CDR3 region has the DNA TGTGCCAGCAGCTCGACCACCTGGGGACCCCAGCATTTT. This codes for CASSSTTWGPQHF.

The chain joins TRBV7-2 to TRBJ2-2; no clear D gene. The CDR3 contains 15 residues. The germline V gene encodes CDR1 SGHTA and CDR2 FQGNSA. The ends were cut back, 1 base at V and 6 bases at J, with 12 bases in the middle. DNA for the CDR3: TGTGCCAGCAGCTTAGACCTTATGGATTCCGGGGAGCTGTTTTTT. It encodes CASSLDLMDSGELFF.

The V call is TRBV20-1, the J call TRBJ2-1; 10 nucleotides align to TRBD2. Unmatched junction bases numbered 7, after V lost 6 bases and J lost 8 bases. The germline V gene encodes CDR1 DFQATT and CDR2 SNEGSKA (reference sequence). The CDR3 runs to 13 residues. The CDR3 nucleotides read TGCAGTGCCACCGGGACTAGCGACGATGAGCAGTTCTTC. This translates into CSATGTSDDEQFF.

This clonotype was detected ten times or more. This chain uses TRBV28 with TRBJ1-5; D might be TRBD1 (5 bases). The CDR3 is 16 residues long. The V gene lost 5 bases and the J gene lost 0 bases, with 14 bases spanning the gap. CDR1 is MDHEN, CDR2 SYDVKM, per germline. CDR3 in amino acids: CASSPPGGYSNQPQHF. The CDR3 DNA is TGTGCCAGCAGTCCACCCGGGGGTTATAGCAATCAGCCCCAGCATTTT.

This clonotype was found many times. The V gene is TRBV6-5, the J gene TRBJ2-5; D may match TRBD1 or TRBD2 (6 bases each). The CDR3 sequence is 14 residues long. Trimming took 2 bases from V and 4 from J, leaving 11 bases between them. Germline lookup yields CDR1 MNHEY and CDR2 SVGAGI. The CDR3 sequence: CASSYPQGGETQYF. The CDR3 bases are TGTGCCAGCAGTTACCCACAGGGAGGAGAGACCCAGTACTTC.

J is TRBJ2-7 and V is TRBV6-1, with TRBD1 identical over 8 bases. J was trimmed by 6 bases and V by 6 bases; bases with no gene match: 10. This CDR3 has 14 residues. The germline CDR1 and CDR2 sequences are MNHNS and SASEGT. CDR3 coding DNA: TGTGCCAGCAGAGTAGACAGGGGTGGCCGCGAGCAGTACTTC. Amino acids: CASRVDRGGREQYF.

This clonotype has more than one count but fewer than ten. The chain is built from TRBV6-1 and TRBJ1-2; D is perhaps TRBD1 (5 bases). Trimming took 6 bases from V and 2 from J, leaving 16 bases between them. Germline CDR1 and CDR2: MNHNS and SASEGT. The length of the CDR3 is 15 residues. The DNA of the CDR3 is TGTGCCAGCAGACCCTCCGGGGGTGAGAACTATGGCTACACCTTC. Its protein product is CASRPSGGENYGYTF.

This clonotype was seen a few times. The gene calls are TRBV24-1 and TRBJ2-2; 9 nucleotides align to TRBD1. The trim removed 5 bases at V and 4 bases at J, leaving 1 base unmatched. Germline CDR1 is KGHDR and CDR2 is SFDVKD. The CDR3 runs to 14 residues. The CDR3 DNA is TGTGCCACCAGTGGGACAGGGGCCACCGGGGAGCTGTTTTTT. As protein: CATSGTGATGELFF.